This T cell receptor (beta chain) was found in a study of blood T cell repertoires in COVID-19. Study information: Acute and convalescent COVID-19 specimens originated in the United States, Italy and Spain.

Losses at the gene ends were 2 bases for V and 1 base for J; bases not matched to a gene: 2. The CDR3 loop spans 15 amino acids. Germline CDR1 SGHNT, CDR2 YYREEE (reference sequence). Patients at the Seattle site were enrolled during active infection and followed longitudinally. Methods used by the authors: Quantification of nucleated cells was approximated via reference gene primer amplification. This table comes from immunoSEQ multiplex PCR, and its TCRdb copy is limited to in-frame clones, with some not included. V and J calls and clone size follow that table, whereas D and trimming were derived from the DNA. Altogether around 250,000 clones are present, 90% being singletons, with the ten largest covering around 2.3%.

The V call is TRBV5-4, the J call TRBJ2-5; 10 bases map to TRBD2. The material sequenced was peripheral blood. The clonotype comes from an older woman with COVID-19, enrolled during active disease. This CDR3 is CASSLAGGPQETQYF. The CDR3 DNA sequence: TGTGCCAGCAGCTTAGCGGGGGGGCCCCAAGAGACCCAGTACTTC.